This T cell receptor (beta chain) was identified in a study of blood T cells in healthy people across ages. General study findings and limits: Without sorted subsets, naive and antigen-experienced compartments could not be conclusively compared. TCR beta diversity, measured per million T cells, fell in a roughly linear way with age. The study lacked donor CMV status, which possibly confounded expanded clonotype changes.

Details on this clonotype: Its target is unknown.

The germline CDR1 and CDR2 sequences are DFQATT and SNEGSKA (reference sequence). The CDR3 has 15 amino acids. Deletions cut 0 bases from V and 8 bases from J, with 18 bases between. Combining a sample-barcoded 5' primer with a J-beta primer mix, a second PCR ran for about 7 to 11 cycles. A tag from a template-switch adaptor with 12 random nucleotides marked each cDNA molecule. One entry per CDR3 protein, called by TCRdb with MiXCR from the 5' RACE reads. The data contain around 2 million distinct CDR3 sequences, around 40% of them seen just once; the ten biggest clones take up roughly 24%. The V gene is TRBV20-1, the J gene TRBJ2-3; the D gene is possibly TRBD2 (7 bases). The clonotype was recovered from a human donor in good health. Sequencing used blood. CDR3 loop: CSARDLRGGHPTQYF. The DNA of the CDR3 is TGCAGTGCTAGAGACCTTAGGGGGGGTCATCCTACGCAGTATTTT.